This passage covers 12 T cell receptor beta chains from one sample sequenced in a study of blood T cells in healthy people across ages. It was with a sample-barcoded 5' primer and a J-beta primer mix that a second PCR of roughly 7 to 12 cycles was run. TCRdb processed the 5' RACE reads anew with MiXCR; each CDR3 protein has one entry. The data show 850,000 to 1,000,000 distinct CDR3 sequences, roughly 50% seen once. The sequenced material came from blood. The source of these receptors is a woman aged 55-70 years in good health.

The V gene is TRBV7-8, the J gene TRBJ2-1; a weak D match, TRBD1 (6 bases). CDR1 and CDR2 (germline): SGHVS, FQNEAQ. The V and J ends lost 1 base and 3 bases respectively, with 13 bases between them. The CDR3 is 16 residues long. DNA of the CDR3: TGTGCCAGCAGCTTAGAATCTCCAGGGGTCTACAATGAGCAGTTCTTC. Translated, it gives CASSLESPGVYNEQFF.

The V and J genes are TRBV15 and TRBJ2-3; 7 bases match TRBD2. CDR3 length: 15 amino acids. Trimming at V came to 4 bases and at J to 1 base, leaving 5 bases not matched to a gene. The germline CDR1 and CDR2 sequences are LNHNV and YYDKDF (reference sequence). CDR3 sequence (DNA): TGTGCCACCAGCACAAGCGGGACGGGCACAGATACGCAGTATTTT. This sequence encodes CATSTSGTGTDTQYF.

The chain links TRBV20-1 to TRBJ2-1; D not certain. The V and J ends lost 2 bases and 11 bases respectively, with 19 bases between them. The germline CDR1 and CDR2 sequences are DFQATT and SNEGSKA (reference sequence). The CDR3 is 14 amino acids. CDR3 in DNA: TGCAGTGCTAGAATTCCAGAACTTAGGAATAAGCAGTTCTTC. Its translation: CSARIPELRNKQFF.

The chain recombines TRBV6-6 with TRBJ2-5; D remains ambiguous. The CDR3 has 13 amino acids. The V and J ends lost 8 bases and 1 base respectively, with 11 bases between them. Germline-derived CDR1 and CDR2 are MNHNY and SVGAGI (reference sequence). The CDR3 reads CASGAQTQETQYF. Here the CDR3 DNA reads TGTGCCAGCGGAGCCCAGACCCAAGAGACCCAGTACTTC.

CDR3 protein: CASSLGTTNYGYTF. The CDR3 DNA follows: TGTGCCAGCAGTTTAGGGACAACTAACTATGGCTACACCTTC. The V call is TRBV12-3 or TRBV12-4, the J call TRBJ1-2, with D perhaps matching TRBD1 (5 bases). The CDR3 is made up of 14 amino acids. Between the trimmed V and J ends, which lost 1 base and 0 bases, there was a span of 6 bases.

For this clonotype: Germline and junction disagree at one end, which may indicate a read error. V is TRBV29-1 and J is TRBJ1-2; D may be TRBD1 (5 bases). The germline gives CDR1 SQVTM, CDR2 ANQGSEA. The CDR3 covers 15 residues. CDR3: CSVEAQEDANYGYTF. DNA of the CDR3: TGCAGCGTAGAAGCACAGGAGGATGCTAACTATGGCTACACCTTC.

The chain links TRBV4-1 to TRBJ2-5; TRBD2 aligns across 10 bases. The CDR3 covers 16 residues. V lost 2 bases to trimming and J lost 0 bases; unmatched junction nucleotides: 3. Looked up from germline, CDR1 is MGHRA and CDR2 is YSYEKL. DNA of the CDR3: TGCGCCAGCAGCCAAACGGGACTAGCGTACCAAGAGACCCAGTACTTC. It yields the protein CASSQTGLAYQETQYF.

The rearrangement links TRBV6-1 to TRBJ2-7, with 8 bases lining up with TRBD1. The CDR3 sequence is 17 residues long. The germline gives CDR1 MNHNS, CDR2 SASEGT. J was trimmed by 2 bases and V by 3 bases; bases with no gene match: 12. The CDR3 coding sequence is TGTGCCAGCAGTGATTCTTATGGGACAGGTATAACCTACGAGCAGTACTTC. Translating it yields CASSDSYGTGITYEQYF.

This clonotype turned up a few times. The chain combines TRBV20-1 with TRBJ1-6; perhaps TRBD1 as D (5 bases). The germline V and J ends were trimmed by 0 bases and 10 bases, with 19 bases remaining between them. Germline V gene lookup returns CDR1 DFQATT and CDR2 SNEGSKA (reference sequence). The CDR3 has 16 amino acids. The CDR3 DNA is TGCAGTGCTAGAGATCTGGCGGCAGGGTGGAGATCACCCCTCCACTTT. Translation: CSARDLAAGWRSPLHF.

V is TRBV6-5 and J is TRBJ2-1; a weak D match, TRBD2 (6 bases). V was trimmed by 2 bases and J by 3 bases, leaving 11 bases between them. The CDR3 consists of 15 residues. From germline, CDR1 is MNHEY and CDR2 SVGAGI. CDR3 loop: CASSYTGVGYNEQFF. The DNA for the CDR3 is TGTGCCAGCAGTTACACGGGAGTGGGCTACAATGAGCAGTTCTTC.

This chain uses TRBV20-1 with TRBJ2-7; 7 bases are shared with TRBD1. Germline CDR1 reads DFQATT; CDR2 reads SNEGSKA (reference sequence). The junction had 11 bases not matched to a gene; V was cut back by 5 bases and J by 4 bases. CDR3 length: 14 amino acids. The CDR3 DNA sequence: TGCAGTGCTGGTCGGGCAGGGGGTTCTTACGAGCAGTACTTC. Encoded protein: CSAGRAGGSYEQYF.

This clonotype was counted between two and nine times. This sequence joins TRBV7-9 and TRBJ2-7; D may be TRBD2 (6 bases). Germline loops: CDR1 SEHNR, CDR2 FQNEAQ (reference sequence). Trimming took off 5 bases at V and 1 base at J, with 15 bases between the two ends. The CDR3 loop spans 15 amino acids. DNA for the CDR3: TGTGCCAGCAGCGCCTCTAGCGCTTTTTCCTACGAGCAGTACTTC. Its translation is CASSASSAFSYEQYF. Using reference TRBV7-9 and TRBJ2-7 for the parts outside the CDR3, the full variable domain is DTGVSQNPRHKITKRGQNVTFRCDPISEHNRLYWYRQTLGQGPEFLTYFQNEAQLEKSRLLSDRFSAERPKGSFSTLEIQRTEQGDSAMYLCASSASSAFSYEQYFGPGTRLTVT.